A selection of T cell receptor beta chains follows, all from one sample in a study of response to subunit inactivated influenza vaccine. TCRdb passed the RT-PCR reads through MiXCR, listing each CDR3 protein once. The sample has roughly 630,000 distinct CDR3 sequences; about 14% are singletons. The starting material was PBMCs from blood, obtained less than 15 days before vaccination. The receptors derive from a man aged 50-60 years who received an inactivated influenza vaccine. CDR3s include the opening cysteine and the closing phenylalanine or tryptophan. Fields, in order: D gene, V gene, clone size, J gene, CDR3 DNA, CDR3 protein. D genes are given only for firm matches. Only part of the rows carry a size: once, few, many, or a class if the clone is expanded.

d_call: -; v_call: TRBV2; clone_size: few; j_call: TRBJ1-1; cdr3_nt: TGTGCCAGCCGGGCCGCCAGACAGAACACTGAAGCTTTCTTT; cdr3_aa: CASRAARQNTEAFF
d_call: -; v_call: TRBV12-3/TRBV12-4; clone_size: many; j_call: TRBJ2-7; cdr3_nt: TGTGCCAGCAGTTATGGGGTCGGTTACGAGCAGTACTTC; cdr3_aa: CASSYGVGYEQYF
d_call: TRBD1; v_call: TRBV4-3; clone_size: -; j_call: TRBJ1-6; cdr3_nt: TGCGCCAGCAGCCAACAAACAGGGGGTGTTTCACCCCTCCACTTT; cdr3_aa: CASSQQTGGVSPLHF
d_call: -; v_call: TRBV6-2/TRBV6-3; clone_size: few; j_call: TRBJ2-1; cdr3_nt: TGTGCCAGCAGTTACGTACAATACAATGAGCAGTTCTTC; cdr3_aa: CASSYVQYNEQFF
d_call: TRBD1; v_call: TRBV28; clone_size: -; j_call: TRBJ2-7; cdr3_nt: TGTGCCAGCAGTGGCCCTTTCTACAGGGGGACATACGAGCAGTACTTC; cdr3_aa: CASSGPFYRGTYEQYF
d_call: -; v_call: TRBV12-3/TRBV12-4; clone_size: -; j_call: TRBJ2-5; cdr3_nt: TGTGCCAGCAGTTTCGCGAGCTGGTCTGCTGAGACCCAGTACTTC; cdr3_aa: CASSFASWSAETQYF
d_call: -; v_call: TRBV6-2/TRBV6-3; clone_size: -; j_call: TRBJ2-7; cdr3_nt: TGTGCCAGCAGTTACGGTCCGTTTTCTCGCTCCTACGAGCAGTACTTC; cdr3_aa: CASSYGPFSRSYEQYF
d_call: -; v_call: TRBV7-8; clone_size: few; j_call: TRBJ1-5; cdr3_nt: TGTGCCAGCAGCCACTCCCCCCGGCAGCCCCAGCATTTT; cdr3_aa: CASSHSPRQPQHF
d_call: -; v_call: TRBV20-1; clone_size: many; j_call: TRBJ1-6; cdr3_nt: TGCAGTGCTACCGGGGGAGATAATTCACCCCTCCACTTT; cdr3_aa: CSATGGDNSPLHF
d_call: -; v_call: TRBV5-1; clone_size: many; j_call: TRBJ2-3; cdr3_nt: TGCGCCAGCAGCTTGGGGGCGTGGAGAGGCACAGATACGCAGTATTTT; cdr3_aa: CASSLGAWRGTDTQYF
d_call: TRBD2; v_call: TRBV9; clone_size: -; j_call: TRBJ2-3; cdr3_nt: TGTGCCAGCAGCGTAAGGGCTAGCGGGAGAGATACGCAGTATTTT; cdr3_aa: CASSVRASGRDTQYF
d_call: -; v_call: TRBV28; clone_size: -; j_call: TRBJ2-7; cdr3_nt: TGTGCCAGCGGCATACAGATATTATCCTCCTACGAGCAGCACTTC; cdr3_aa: CASGIQILSSYEQHF
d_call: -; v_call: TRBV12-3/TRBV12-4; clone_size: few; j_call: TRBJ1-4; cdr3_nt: TGTGCCAGCAGGCCTCTTACAGGAGGAGGAACTAATGAAAAACTGTTTTTT; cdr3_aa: CASRPLTGGGTNEKLFF
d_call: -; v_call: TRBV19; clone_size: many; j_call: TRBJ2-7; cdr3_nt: TGTGCCAGTAGTGGAGATTCCTCCTACGAGCAGTACTTC; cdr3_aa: CASSGDSSYEQYF
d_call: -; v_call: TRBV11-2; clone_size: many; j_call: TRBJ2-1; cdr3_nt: TGTGCCAGCAGCTTAGATCTTGGGGAGCAGTTCTTC; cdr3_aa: CASSLDLGEQFF
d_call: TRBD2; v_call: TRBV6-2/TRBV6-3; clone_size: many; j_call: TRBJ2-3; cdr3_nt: TGTGCCAGCAAAGATACTAGCGGGGCCACAGATACGCAGTATTTT; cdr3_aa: CASKDTSGATDTQYF
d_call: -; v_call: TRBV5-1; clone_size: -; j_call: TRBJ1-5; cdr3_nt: TGCGCCAGCACTATCACGGGCGCAAGGATACATCAGCCCCAGCATTTT; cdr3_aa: CASTITGARIHQPQHF
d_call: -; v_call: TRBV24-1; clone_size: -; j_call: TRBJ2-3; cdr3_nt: TGTGCCACCAGTGAGCGGGACGGATGGGGCACAGATACGCAGTATTTT; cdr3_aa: CATSERDGWGTDTQYF
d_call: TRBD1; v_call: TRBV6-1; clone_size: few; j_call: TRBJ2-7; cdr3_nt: TGTGCCAGCAGAAACCGGGACAGGGGCTACGAGCAGTACTTC; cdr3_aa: CASRNRDRGYEQYF
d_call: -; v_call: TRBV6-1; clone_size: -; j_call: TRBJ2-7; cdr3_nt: TGTGCCAGCAGTGAAGGGGGATTCCACTACGAGCAGTACTTC; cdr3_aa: CASSEGGFHYEQYF
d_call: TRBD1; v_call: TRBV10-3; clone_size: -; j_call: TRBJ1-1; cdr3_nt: TGTGCCACTTCGACAGGGGGAAATATGAACACTGAAGCTTTCTTT; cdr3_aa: CATSTGGNMNTEAFF
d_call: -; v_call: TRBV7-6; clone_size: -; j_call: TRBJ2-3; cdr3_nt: TGTGCCAGCAGCTACCTAAGCACAGATACGCAGTATTTT; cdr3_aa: CASSYLSTDTQYF
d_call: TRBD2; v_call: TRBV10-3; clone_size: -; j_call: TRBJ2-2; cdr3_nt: TGTGCCATCAGAGGGACTAGCGTCACCGGGGAGCTGTTTTTT; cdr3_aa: CAIRGTSVTGELFF
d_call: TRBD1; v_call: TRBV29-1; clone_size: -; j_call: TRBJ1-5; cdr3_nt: TGCAGCGTTGCAGGGACAGACCCAAATCAGCCCCAGCATTTT; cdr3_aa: CSVAGTDPNQPQHF
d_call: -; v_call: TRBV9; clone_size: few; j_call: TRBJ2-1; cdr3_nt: TGTGCCAGCAGCGCCGGTGGTAGCGGTTACAATGAGCAGTTCTTC; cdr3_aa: CASSAGGSGYNEQFF
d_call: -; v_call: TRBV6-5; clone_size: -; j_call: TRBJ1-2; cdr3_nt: TGTGCCAGCAGTCGCCGGAGGACGGAAGGCTACACCTTC; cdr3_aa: CASSRRRTEGYTF
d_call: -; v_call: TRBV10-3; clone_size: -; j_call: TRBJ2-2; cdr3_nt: TGTGCCATCAGTGCAGGGACCGGGGAGCTGTTTTTT; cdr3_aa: CAISAGTGELFF
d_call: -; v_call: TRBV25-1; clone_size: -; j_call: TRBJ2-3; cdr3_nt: TGTGCCAGCAGTGACCATCAACTGCCAGATACGCAGTATTTT; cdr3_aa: CASSDHQLPDTQYF
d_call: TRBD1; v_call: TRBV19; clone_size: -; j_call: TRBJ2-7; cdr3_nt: TGTGCCAGTAGTATAGGACAGGGGAGTCACGAGCAGTACTTC; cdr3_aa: CASSIGQGSHEQYF
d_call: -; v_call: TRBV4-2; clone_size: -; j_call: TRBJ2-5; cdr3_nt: TGTGCCAGCAGCCCCCACGGGCGGCAGGACGGGGAGACCCAGTACTTC; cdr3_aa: CASSPHGRQDGETQYF
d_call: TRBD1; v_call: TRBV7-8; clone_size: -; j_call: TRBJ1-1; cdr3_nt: TGTGCCAGCAGCTTCCCGACAGGGGTGAACACTGAAGCTTTCTTT; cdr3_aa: CASSFPTGVNTEAFF
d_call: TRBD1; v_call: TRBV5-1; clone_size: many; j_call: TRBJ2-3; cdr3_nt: TGCGCCAGCAGCTTCACGACAGGGGCAGATACGCAGTATTTT; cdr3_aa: CASSFTTGADTQYF
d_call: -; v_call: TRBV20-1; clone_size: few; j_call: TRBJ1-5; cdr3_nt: TGCAGTGCTAGGGGGCGGGGGACCAATCAGCCCCAGCATTTT; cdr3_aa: CSARGRGTNQPQHF
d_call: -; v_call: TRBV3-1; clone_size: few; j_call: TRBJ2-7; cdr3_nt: TGTGCCAGCAGCCAGGGTGCAGGACCGAGTATTCGTCAGTACTTC; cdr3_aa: CASSQGAGPSIRQYF
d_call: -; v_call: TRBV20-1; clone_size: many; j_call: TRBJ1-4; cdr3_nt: TGCAGTGCTTACGAGGCCGGGTTGGAAAAACTGTTTTTT; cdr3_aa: CSAYEAGLEKLFF
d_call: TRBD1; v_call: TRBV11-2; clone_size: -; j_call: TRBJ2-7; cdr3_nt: TGTGCCAGCAGCTTAGTGGGACAGGGTATAAACGAGCAGTACTTC; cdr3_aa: CASSLVGQGINEQYF
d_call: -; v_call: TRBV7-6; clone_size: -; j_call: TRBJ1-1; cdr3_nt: TGTGCCAGCAGCCCGACAGGCACTGAAGCTTTCTTT; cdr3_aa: CASSPTGTEAFF